Detailed here is one T cell receptor beta chain. The data were obtained in a study of OX40 agonist ivuxolimab in advanced cancers. Sequenced by immunoSEQ multiplex PCR; TCRdb stores in-frame clones only, minus some. The sample contains fewer than 100,000 clones, under 90% of which appear only once. The TCR was taken from an adult with an advanced solid tumor such as melanoma, head and neck, liver or kidney cancer. Sequencing was performed on CD4+ or CD8+ T cells sorted from blood, taken in a trial of the OX40 agonist ivuxolimab.

The CDR3 sequence: CASRRETGNTIYF. DNA of the CDR3: TGTGCCAGCAGACGGGAAACTGGAAACACCATATATTTT. This rearrangement joins TRBV7-2 to TRBJ1-3; D is undetermined. V dropped 6 bases and J dropped 2 bases, with 8 bases sitting between them. The CDR3 extends over 13 amino acids. In germline, CDR1 is SGHTA, CDR2 FQGNSA.